This record covers a single TCR beta chain. Germline CDR1 and CDR2: SGDLS and YYNGEE. J lost 8 bases, V lost 2 bases, and 3 bases had no gene match. The CDR3 loop spans 14 amino acids. Sample time point: pre-treatment sample, taken before nivolumab and TIL therapy. Adults with stage 4 NSCLC were enrolled in a phase I trial. The sample comes from a study of TIL therapy for anti-PD-1-resistant metastatic lung cancer. Across the study: Median tumor PD-L1 proportion score was roughly 5.9%.

The immunoSEQ assay was v3. Only in-frame clones appear in the TCRdb table, and some are missing; sequencing was by immunoSEQ multiplex PCR. The sample holds nearly 60,000 clones; around 67% are singletons and the top ten take less than 2%. The genes are TRBV9 and TRBJ2-1; 11 bases agree with TRBD2. The TCR originated in a person between 25 and 80 years old with non-small cell lung cancer. The sequencing used blood, collected at baseline. The CDR3 DNA reads as TGTGCCAGCAGCGTTAGCGGGAGGGTACATGAGCAGTTCTTC. Its protein product is CASSVSGRVHEQFF.